This TCR beta chain was profiled in a study of cytomegalovirus exposure and HLA in healthy donors. General observations from the study: A later analysis showed HLA-associated TCR beta chains outstripping equally common others in clonal expansion. Cytomegalovirus association was listed for 170 or so TCR beta chains. A prior analysis recorded that most TCR beta V segments were productive about 90% or about 30% of the time. In terms of immune exposure information, only CMV serostatus was available.

The table lists this clone with a few counts. Its antigen is unknown. PCR involved 60 Vbeta and 13 Jbeta primers. Sequenced by immunoSEQ multiplex PCR; TCRdb stores in-frame clones only, minus some. The sample has some 130,000 clones, about 74% seen once. Looked up from germline, CDR1 is SGDLS and CDR2 is YYNGEE. The CDR3 length is 15 residues. The V gene lost 4 bases and the J gene lost 0 bases, with 12 bases spanning the gap. Sequenced material: PBMCs. This receptor was identified in a man between 40 and 49 years old in good health and CMV-seronegative. The chain carries TRBV9 and TRBJ2-3; D call uncertain. The CDR3 region is CASSPRPASTDTQYF. For the CDR3, the DNA is TGTGCCAGCAGCCCCCGTCCAGCGAGCACAGATACGCAGTATTTT.